This passage covers 30 T cell receptor beta chains from one sample sequenced in a study of shared clonotypes between healthy human individuals (TCRdb year 2020). Library preparation used the immunoSEQ multiplex PCR assay. TCRdb limited this immuneACCESS table to in-frame rearrangements with V and J called. A share of clones is missing; checked studies link under half to unresolved V genes, and the rest is unexplained. The sample data list about half a million clones, and around 80% of these were observed just once. The top ten clones comprise 9.5% to 15% of the sample. The material sequenced was PBMCs. These receptors originate from a woman in her 40s in good health. Some clones in this sample may be carry-over from other donors' samples.

In DNA form, the CDR3 reads TGTGCCAGCCTACCGAGGGGATTTGGGAAAGCTTTCTTT. This sequence encodes CASLPRGFGKAFF. V and J are TRBV7-2 and TRBJ1-1, with a possible D match to TRBD1 (5 bases). This CDR3 is built from 13 residues. Trimming took 8 bases from V and 9 from J, leaving 19 bases between them. Germline CDR1 and CDR2: SGHTA and FQGNSA. The whole variable domain, remainder taken from reference TRBV7-2 and TRBJ1-1, is GAGVSQSPSNKVTEKGKDVELRCDPISGHTALYWYRQSLGQGLEFLIYFQGNSAPDKSGLPSDRFSAERTGGSVSTLTIQRTQQEDSAVYLCASLPRGFGKAFFGQGTRLTVV.

This clone appeared a few times. The chain joins TRBV27 to TRBJ2-7; 7 bases line up with TRBD1. From germline, CDR1 is MNHEY and CDR2 SMNVEV (reference sequence). This CDR3 comprises 13 residues. V lost 8 bases, J lost 7 bases, and 11 bases stayed unmatched. CDR3 nucleotide sequence: TGTGCCAGCCGATTCACCGGGACAGTTGAGCAGTACTTC. Its translation: CASRFTGTVEQYF.

In DNA form, the CDR3 reads TGTGCCAGCAGCCAATTGAGCGGGAAAGGAAACATTCAGTACTTC. It translates to CASSQLSGKGNIQYF. The chain couples TRBV4-2 to TRBJ2-4; 7 positions match TRBD2. Germline V gives CDR1 LGHNA, CDR2 YNFKEQ. Trimming removed 2 bases from V and 6 bases from J; junction bases left unmatched: 7. There are 15 residues in the CDR3.

This rearrangement joins TRBV19 to TRBJ1-1; 7 bases align to TRBD1. Germline V gene data show CDR1 as LNHDA and CDR2 as SQIVND (reference sequence). This CDR3 comprises 14 residues. J was trimmed by 1 base and V by 7 bases; bases with no gene match: 6. CDR3 sequence reads: CASTPGQSNTEAFF. Here the CDR3 DNA reads TGTGCCAGTACCCCGGGACAGTCGAACACTGAAGCTTTCTTT.

This clone was seen at least ten times. The chain is built from TRBV28 and TRBJ2-4, with 10 bases that match TRBD1. The CDR3 covers 16 residues. The junction had 9 bases not matched to a gene; V was cut back by 7 bases and J by 3 bases. Germline-derived CDR1 and CDR2 are MDHEN and SYDVKM. The CDR3 sequence: CASNTPGQGSKNIQYF. The DNA for the CDR3 is TGTGCCAGCAACACACCGGGACAGGGGAGCAAAAACATTCAGTACTTC.

The chain is built from TRBV28 and TRBJ2-7; perhaps D is TRBD1 or TRBD2 (6 bases each). The V gene's germline CDR1 is MDHEN and CDR2 SYDVKM. The CDR3 is 14 amino acids. Trimming removed 3 bases at V and 2 bases at J, with 11 bases between. CDR3 nucleotide sequence: TGTGCCAGCAGTTTTCACGGGGGCGCCTACGAGCAGTACTTC. Translated: CASSFHGGAYEQYF.

The CDR3 nucleotides read TGTGCCAGCAGTAGACAGGGAACTTCCATTCAGTACTTC. This encodes CASSRQGTSIQYF. This rearrangement joins TRBV6-6 to TRBJ2-4; 7 nucleotides match TRBD1. CDR3 length: 13 residues. With 5 bases clipped from V and 9 bases from J, the junction kept 7 bases outside the gene matches. From germline, CDR1 is MNHNY and CDR2 SVGAGI (reference sequence).

A single count supports this clone. One base separates it from a far larger clone, so it is likely a read error. This chain joins TRBV9 and TRBJ2-7; possibly TRBD2 for D (6 bases). This CDR3 has 14 amino acids. Germline V gene data show CDR1 as SGDLS and CDR2 as YYNGEE. CDR3 region: CASSAASASYEQCF. CDR3 bases: TGTGCCAGCAGCGCCGCTAGCGCCTCCTACGAGCAGTGCTTC.

J is TRBJ1-2 and V is TRBV5-4; D is unresolved. The CDR3 is made up of 14 amino acids. From germline, CDR1 is SGHNT and CDR2 YYREEE (reference sequence). Trimming pared 0 bases from V and 8 bases from J, leaving 14 bases between. CDR3: CASSLEGPPQGYTF. CDR3 bases: TGTGCCAGCAGCTTGGAAGGGCCCCCTCAGGGCTACACCTTC.

This chain connects TRBV5-6 to TRBJ2-7; 10 bases agree with TRBD1. The CDR3 length is 16 residues. V dropped 0 bases and J dropped 6; count of bases not matched to a gene: 9. CDR1 is SGHDT and CDR2 is YYEEEE in the germline V gene. The CDR3 here is CASSLGARTGGPEQYF. The CDR3 DNA follows: TGTGCCAGCAGCTTGGGAGCCAGGACAGGGGGACCCGAGCAGTACTTC.

As for this clone: Distinct nucleotide sequences in the sample also encode this CDR3. The CDR3, as DNA: TGTGCCAGCAGCCCCGGGACAGCAACTTACGAGCAGTACTTC. It is translated as CASSPGTATYEQYF. The genes are TRBV5-4 and TRBJ2-7; 7 positions agree with TRBD1. This CDR3 comprises 14 residues. In germline, CDR1 is SGHNT, CDR2 YYREEE (reference sequence). Trimming at V came to 4 bases and at J to 4 bases, leaving 8 bases not matched to a gene.

This clone was counted once. One base separates it from a far larger clone, so it is likely a read error. Other DNA variants within this sample encode the same CDR3. The chain joins TRBV7-9 to TRBJ2-3; maybe TRBD2 (5 bases). The germline V gene encodes CDR1 SEHNR and CDR2 FQNEAQ (reference sequence). CDR3 size: 12 residues. CDR3 nucleotides: TGTGCCAGCAGCGAGGGTTTGGATACACAGTATTTT. This codes for CASSEGLDTQYF.

This clone occurred many times. Other DNA sequences of this sample code for an identical CDR3. This sequence joins TRBV7-9 and TRBJ2-2; tentative D call: TRBD1 (5 bases). Germline loops: CDR1 SEHNR, CDR2 FQNEAQ (reference sequence). V lost 2 bases and J lost 3, with 19 bases in between. The CDR3 extends over 18 amino acids. CDR3 nucleotide sequence: TGTGCCAGCAGCTTATTACGTTCTCGGCAGGGTTACACCGGGGAGCTGTTTTTT. Protein product: CASSLLRSRQGYTGELFF. The whole variable domain, remainder taken from reference TRBV7-9 and TRBJ2-2, is DTGVSQNPRHKITKRGQNVTFRCDPISEHNRLYWYRQTLGQGPEFLTYFQNEAQLEKSRLLSDRFSAERPKGSFSTLEIQRTEQGDSAMYLCASSLLRSRQGYTGELFFGEGSRLTVL.

The chain carries TRBV5-1 and TRBJ2-5; 8 bases line up with TRBD1. Germline lookup yields CDR1 SGHRS and CDR2 YFSETQ. The trim removed 2 bases at V and 4 bases at J, leaving 7 bases unmatched. The CDR3 has 15 residues. The CDR3 region is CASSLNPGQGETQYF. The CDR3 region has the DNA TGCGCCAGCAGCTTAAACCCAGGACAGGGAGAGACCCAGTACTTC.

The sample holds a few counts of this clone. The gene calls are TRBV30 and TRBJ1-1; 7 bases are a match to TRBD1. In germline, CDR1 is GTSNPN, CDR2 SVGIG (reference sequence). V shed 4 bases, J shed 4 bases, and the junction held 6 bases outside the gene matches. CDR3 length equals 13 residues. DNA for the CDR3: TGTGCCTGGACCCCAGGGGGGGGCACTGAAGCTTTCTTT. Translating it yields CAWTPGGGTEAFF.

The genes are TRBV19 and TRBJ2-5; TRBD2 matches 13 bases. This CDR3 contains 16 residues. Germline V lookup: CDR1 LNHDA, CDR2 SQIVND (reference sequence). The junction had 3 bases not matched to a gene; V was cut back by 5 bases and J by 0 bases. This CDR3 is CASSSGLAGNQETQYF. For the CDR3, the DNA is TGTGCCAGTAGTTCGGGACTAGCGGGAAACCAAGAGACCCAGTACTTC.

About this clone itself: This may come from a read error, since a much larger clone is one base off. This CDR3 is also generated by other DNA sequences in the sample. The chain uses TRBV11-2 and TRBJ2-5; no firm D call. In germline, CDR1 is SGHAT, CDR2 FQNNGV. The CDR3 has 12 amino acids. Trimming cost V 0 bases and J 5 bases, with 4 bases left between them. In DNA, the CDR3 is TGTGCCAGCAGCTTAGATCGGGAGACCCAGTACTTC. Residues: CASSLDRETQYF.

The J gene is TRBJ1-1, the V gene TRBV6-1; D call uncertain. V was shortened by 10 bases and J by 0 bases, with 15 bases between the two germline ends. Germline CDR1 is MNHNS and CDR2 is SASEGT. This CDR3 region has 14 residues. CDR3 coding DNA: TGTGCCACCCAAGTATCTGGGATGAACACTGAAGCTTTCTTT. Translated: CATQVSGMNTEAFF.

This clone showed up just a few times. This chain joins TRBV5-1 and TRBJ2-3; 11 bases line up with TRBD2. Losses at the gene ends were 5 bases for V and 0 bases for J; bases not matched to a gene: 8. The CDR3 has 17 residues. The germline gives CDR1 SGHRS, CDR2 YFSETQ. DNA of the CDR3: TGCGCCAGCAGGGCCGGGACTAGCGGCCCTAGCACAGATACGCAGTATTTT. This translates into CASRAGTSGPSTDTQYF.

Ten or more counts support this clone. The chain uses TRBV6-1 and TRBJ1-5, with D maybe TRBD1 (5 bases). Germline CDR1 and CDR2: MNHNS and SASEGT. Between the trimmed V and J ends, which lost 1 base and 7 bases, there was a span of 11 bases. The length of the CDR3 is 14 residues. The CDR3 DNA reads TGTGCCAGCAGTGAAGGAAGGGGCCGGCAGCCCCAGCATTTT. It is translated as CASSEGRGRQPQHF.

The rearrangement joins TRBV7-3 to TRBJ2-1, with D possibly matching TRBD1 (5 bases). V shed 2 bases and J shed 4 bases, with 6 bases lying between them. The V gene's germline CDR1 is SGHTA and CDR2 FQGTGA. The CDR3 extends over 13 amino acids. DNA of the CDR3: TGTGCCAGCAGCTTACAGGGATACAATGAGCAGTTCTTC. Translated: CASSLQGYNEQFF.

The rearrangement links TRBV19 to TRBJ2-1; 11 bases align to TRBD2. The CDR3 spans 15 residues. V shed 5 bases, J shed 5 bases, and the junction held 5 bases outside the gene matches. Germline V gene data show CDR1 as LNHDA and CDR2 as SQIVND (reference sequence). The CDR3 DNA follows: TGTGCCAGTAGTGCCGGGACTAGCGGACACAATGAGCAGTTCTTC. This gives the protein CASSAGTSGHNEQFF. Together with reference TRBV19 and TRBJ2-1, the CDR3 gives the full variable domain: DGGITQSPKYLFRKEGQNVTLSCEQNLNHDAMYWYRQDPGQGLRLIYYSQIVNDFQKGDIAEGYSVSREKKESFPLTVTSAQKNPTAFYLCASSAGTSGHNEQFFGPGTRLTVL.

The chain employs TRBV7-6 and TRBJ2-2; 7 bases line up with TRBD1. This CDR3 is 14 amino acids long. CDR1 is SGHVS, CDR2 FNYEAQ, per germline. Trimming removed 1 base from V and 6 bases from J; junction bases left unmatched: 2. In DNA, the CDR3 is TGTGCCAGCAGCTTAGACAGGGGCTCCGGGGAGCTGTTTTTT. It translates to CASSLDRGSGELFF.

This chain uses TRBV7-9 with TRBJ2-1; TRBD2 agrees at 11 bases. Germline V gives CDR1 SEHNR, CDR2 FQNEAQ (reference sequence). This CDR3 has 16 amino acids. V dropped 11 bases and J dropped 0; count of bases not matched to a gene: 9. Here the CDR3 DNA reads TGTGCCGGGGGGCGACTAGCGGGAACCTCCTACAATGAGCAGTTCTTC. This translates into CAGGRLAGTSYNEQFF.

V is TRBV19 and J is TRBJ1-5; possible D gene TRBD1, 5 bases. V was cut by 7 bases and J by 6 bases, with 16 bases left in between. Germline values: CDR1 LNHDA, CDR2 SQIVND (reference sequence). This CDR3 has 14 residues. The CDR3 DNA is TGTGCCAGTACCCCCTGGGGGTTGGGTCAGCCCCAGCATTTT. It encodes CASTPWGLGQPQHF.

CDR3 in amino acids: CASSLAVERLANQPQHF. CDR3 DNA: TGTGCCAGCAGCTTAGCGGTGGAGAGGCTGGCCAATCAGCCCCAGCATTTT. This rearrangement joins TRBV7-6 to TRBJ1-5; D is uncertain. Per the germline V gene, CDR1 is SGHVS and CDR2 is FNYEAQ. Deletions cut 0 bases from V and 3 bases from J, with 15 bases between. The CDR3 is 17 amino acids. Full variable domain (missing parts from reference TRBV7-6 and TRBJ1-5): GAGVSQSPRYKVTKRGQDVALRCDPISGHVSLYWYRQALGQGPEFLTYFNYEAQQDKSGLPNDRFSAERPEGSISTLTIQRTEQRDSAMYRCASSLAVERLANQPQHFGDGTRLSIL.

V usage is TRBV7-9 and J usage is TRBJ2-2; D is undetermined. Germline assignment: CDR1 SEHNR and CDR2 FQNEAQ (reference sequence). The CDR3 totals 15 residues. V shed 5 bases and J shed 5 bases, with 15 bases lying between them. The DNA for the CDR3 is TGTGCCAGCAGCAATACCGATTCAAATACCGGGGAGCTGTTTTTT. This sequence encodes CASSNTDSNTGELFF.

The chain combines TRBV28 with TRBJ1-5; 7 bases align to TRBD1. V lost 6 bases and J lost 4; bases outside the gene matches: 6. CDR1 MDHEN and CDR2 SYDVKM come from the germline V gene. The CDR3 runs 14 residues. CDR3 in amino acids: CASRTSGGNQPQHF. The DNA of the CDR3 is TGTGCCAGCAGAACCTCAGGGGGTAATCAGCCCCAGCATTTT.

The chain carries TRBV5-8 and TRBJ2-7; D gene unclear. Deletions cut 4 bases from V and 4 bases from J, with 15 bases between. This CDR3 is 14 amino acids long. Germline V gene sequence: CDR1 SGHTS, CDR2 YDEGEE. CDR3 nucleotide sequence: TGTGCCAGCAGCCCCCTCAAAGGACCGTACGAGCAGTACTTC. This encodes CASSPLKGPYEQYF.

The CDR3 is CASSQGGTDYGYTF. In nucleotides, the CDR3 is TGCGCCAGCAGCCAAGGCGGGACGGACTATGGCTACACCTTC. The chain recombines TRBV4-1 with TRBJ1-2, with D perhaps matching TRBD1 (5 bases). Germline CDR1 and CDR2: MGHRA and YSYEKL. Trimming took off 1 base at V and 3 bases at J, with 9 bases between the two ends. The CDR3 extends over 14 amino acids.